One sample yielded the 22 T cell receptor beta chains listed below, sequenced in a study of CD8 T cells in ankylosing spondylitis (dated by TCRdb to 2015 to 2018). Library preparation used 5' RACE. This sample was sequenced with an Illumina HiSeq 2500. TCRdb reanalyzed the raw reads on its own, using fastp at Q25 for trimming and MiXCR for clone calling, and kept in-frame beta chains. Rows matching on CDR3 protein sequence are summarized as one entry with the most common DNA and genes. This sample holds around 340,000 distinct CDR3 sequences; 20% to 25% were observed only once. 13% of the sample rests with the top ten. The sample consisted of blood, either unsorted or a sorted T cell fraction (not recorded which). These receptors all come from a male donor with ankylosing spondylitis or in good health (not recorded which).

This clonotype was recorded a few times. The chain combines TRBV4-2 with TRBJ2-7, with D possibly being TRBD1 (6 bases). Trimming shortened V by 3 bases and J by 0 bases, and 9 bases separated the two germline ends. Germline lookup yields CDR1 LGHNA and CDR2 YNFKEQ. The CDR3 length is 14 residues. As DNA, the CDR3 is TGTGCCAGCAGCCAGGAGGACAGCTCCTACGAGCAGTACTTC. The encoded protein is CASSQEDSSYEQYF.

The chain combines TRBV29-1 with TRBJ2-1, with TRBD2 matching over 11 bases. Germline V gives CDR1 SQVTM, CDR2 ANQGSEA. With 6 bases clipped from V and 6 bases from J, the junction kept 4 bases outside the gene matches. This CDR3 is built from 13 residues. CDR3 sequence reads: CSVLLAGGNEQFF. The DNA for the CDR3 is TGCAGCGTCCTCCTAGCGGGGGGCAATGAGCAGTTCTTC.

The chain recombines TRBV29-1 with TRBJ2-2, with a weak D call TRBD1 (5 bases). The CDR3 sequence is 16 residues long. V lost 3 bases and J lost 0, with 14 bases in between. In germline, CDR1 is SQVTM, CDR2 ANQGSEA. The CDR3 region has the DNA TGCAGCGTTGATGTGGGTGACAGCTCGAACACCGGGGAGCTGTTTTTT. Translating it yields CSVDVGDSSNTGELFF.

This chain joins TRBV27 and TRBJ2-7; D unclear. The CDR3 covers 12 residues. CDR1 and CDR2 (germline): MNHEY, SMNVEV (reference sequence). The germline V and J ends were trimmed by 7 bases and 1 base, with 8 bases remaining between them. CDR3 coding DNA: TGTGCCAGCACTTCCGGATCCTACGAGCAGTACTTC. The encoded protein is CASTSGSYEQYF.

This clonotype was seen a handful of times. The CDR3 DNA sequence: TGTGCCAACAGGGGAGGGAATTCACCCCTCCACTTT. Protein product: CANRGGNSPLHF. This chain links TRBV10-3 with TRBJ1-6; 7 bases align to TRBD1. The J segment lost 7 bases and the V segment lost 10 bases, leaving 4 bases of the junction unmatched. Germline CDR1 and CDR2: ENHRY and SYGVKD. This CDR3 has 12 residues.

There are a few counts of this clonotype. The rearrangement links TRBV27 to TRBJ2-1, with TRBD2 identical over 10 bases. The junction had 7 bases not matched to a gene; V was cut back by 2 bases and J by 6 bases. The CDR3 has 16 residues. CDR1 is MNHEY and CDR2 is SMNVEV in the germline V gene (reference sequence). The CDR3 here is CASSLGTSGAPNEQFF. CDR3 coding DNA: TGTGCCAGCAGTTTAGGAACTAGCGGGGCACCCAATGAGCAGTTCTTC.

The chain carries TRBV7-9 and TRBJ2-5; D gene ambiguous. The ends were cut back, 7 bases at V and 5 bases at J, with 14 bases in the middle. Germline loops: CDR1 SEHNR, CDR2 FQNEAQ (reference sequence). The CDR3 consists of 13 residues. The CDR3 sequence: CASTLGNAETQYF. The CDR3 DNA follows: TGTGCCAGCACCCTAGGCAACGCGGAGACCCAGTACTTC.

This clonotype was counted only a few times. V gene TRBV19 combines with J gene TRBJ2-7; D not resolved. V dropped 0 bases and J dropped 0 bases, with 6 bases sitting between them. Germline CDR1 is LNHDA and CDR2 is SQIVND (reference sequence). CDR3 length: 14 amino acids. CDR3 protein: CASSIDGGSYEQYF. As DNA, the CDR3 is TGTGCCAGTAGTATAGATGGTGGCTCCTACGAGCAGTACTTC.

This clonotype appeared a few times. Here the CDR3 reads CASSYSASGGAEQFF. The CDR3 DNA sequence: TGTGCCAGCAGTTACTCAGCTAGCGGGGGGGCCGAGCAGTTCTTC. The chain links TRBV6-5 to TRBJ2-1; 12 nucleotides agree with TRBD2. This CDR3 comprises 15 residues. CDR1 MNHEY and CDR2 SVGAGI come from the germline V gene. J gave up 10 bases and V 0 bases, and 4 bases lay outside the gene matches.

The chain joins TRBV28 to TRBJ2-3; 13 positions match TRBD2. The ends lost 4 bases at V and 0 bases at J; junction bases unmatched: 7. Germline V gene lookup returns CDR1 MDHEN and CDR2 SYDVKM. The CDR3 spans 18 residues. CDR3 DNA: TGTGCCAGCAGTTCCGGGACTAGCGGGGCCCAAAGCACAGATACGCAGTATTTT. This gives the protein CASSSGTSGAQSTDTQYF.

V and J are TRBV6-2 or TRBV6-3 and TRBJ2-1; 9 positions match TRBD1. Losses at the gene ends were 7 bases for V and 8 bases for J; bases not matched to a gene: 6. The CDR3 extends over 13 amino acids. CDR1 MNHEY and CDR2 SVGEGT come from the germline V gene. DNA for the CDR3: TGTGCCAGCACTTGGGACAGGGATGATGAGCAGTTCTTC. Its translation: CASTWDRDDEQFF.

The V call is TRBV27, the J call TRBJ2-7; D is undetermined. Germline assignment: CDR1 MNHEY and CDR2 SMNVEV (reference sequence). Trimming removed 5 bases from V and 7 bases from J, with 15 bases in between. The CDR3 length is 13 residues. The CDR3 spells CASSSQRAGEQYF. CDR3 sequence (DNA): TGTGCCAGCAGTAGCCAACGGGCCGGGGAGCAGTACTTC.

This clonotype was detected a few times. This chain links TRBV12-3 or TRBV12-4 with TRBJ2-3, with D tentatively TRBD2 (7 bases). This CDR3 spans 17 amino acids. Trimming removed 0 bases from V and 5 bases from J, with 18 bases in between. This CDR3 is CASSLAPWGGHEDTQYF. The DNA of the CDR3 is TGTGCCAGCAGTTTAGCACCGTGGGGGGGGCATGAAGATACGCAGTATTTT.

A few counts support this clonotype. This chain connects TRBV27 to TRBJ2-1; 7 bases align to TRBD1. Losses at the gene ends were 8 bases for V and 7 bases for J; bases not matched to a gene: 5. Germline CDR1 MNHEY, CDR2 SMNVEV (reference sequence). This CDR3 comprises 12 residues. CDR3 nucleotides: TGTGCCAGCTCTACAGGGGAGAATGAGCAGTTCTTC. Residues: CASSTGENEQFF.

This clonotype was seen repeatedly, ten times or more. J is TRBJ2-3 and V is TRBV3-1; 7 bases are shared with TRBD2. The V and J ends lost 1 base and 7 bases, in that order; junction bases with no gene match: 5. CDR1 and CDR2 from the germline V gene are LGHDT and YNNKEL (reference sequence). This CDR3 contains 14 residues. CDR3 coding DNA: TGTGCCAGCAGCCAAGGGGGGGGACCCAATACGCAGTATTTT. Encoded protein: CASSQGGGPNTQYF.

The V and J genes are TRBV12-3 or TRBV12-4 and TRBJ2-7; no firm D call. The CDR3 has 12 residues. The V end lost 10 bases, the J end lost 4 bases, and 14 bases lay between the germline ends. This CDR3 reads CAIGNQVYEQYF. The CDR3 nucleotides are TGTGCCATAGGAAATCAGGTTTACGAGCAGTACTTC.

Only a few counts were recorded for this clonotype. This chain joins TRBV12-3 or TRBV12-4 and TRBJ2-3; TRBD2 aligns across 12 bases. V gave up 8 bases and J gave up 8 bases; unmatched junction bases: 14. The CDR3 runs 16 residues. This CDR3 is CASQGTSGGPTGTQYF. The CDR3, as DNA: TGTGCCAGCCAGGGAACTAGCGGGGGGCCCACGGGTACGCAGTATTTT.

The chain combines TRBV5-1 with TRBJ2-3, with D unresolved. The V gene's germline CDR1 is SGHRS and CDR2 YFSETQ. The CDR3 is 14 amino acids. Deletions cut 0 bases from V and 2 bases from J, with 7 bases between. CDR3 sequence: CASSLDKATDTQYF. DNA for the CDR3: TGCGCCAGCAGCTTGGACAAGGCCACAGATACGCAGTATTTT.

The CDR3 reads CSARDISGAETDTQYF. The CDR3 nucleotides are TGCAGTGCTAGAGATATTAGCGGGGCCGAGACAGATACGCAGTATTTT. This sequence joins TRBV20-1 and TRBJ2-3; TRBD2 matches 8 bases. The CDR3 runs to 16 residues. After removal of 0 bases from V and 3 bases from J, the junction contained 8 bases not matched to a gene. In germline, CDR1 is DFQATT, CDR2 SNEGSKA (reference sequence).

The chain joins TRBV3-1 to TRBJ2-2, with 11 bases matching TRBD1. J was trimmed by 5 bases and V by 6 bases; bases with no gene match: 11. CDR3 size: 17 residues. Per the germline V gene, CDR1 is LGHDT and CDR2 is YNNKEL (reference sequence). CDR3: CASRHAWDRGETGELFF. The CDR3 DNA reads TGTGCCAGCAGGCACGCCTGGGACAGGGGGGAAACCGGGGAGCTGTTTTTT.

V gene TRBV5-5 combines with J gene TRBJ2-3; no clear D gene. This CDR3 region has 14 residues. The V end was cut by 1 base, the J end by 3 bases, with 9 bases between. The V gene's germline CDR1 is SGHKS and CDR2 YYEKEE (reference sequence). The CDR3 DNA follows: TGTGCCAGCAGCTTGACTGGTAGAACAGATACGCAGTATTTT. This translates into CASSLTGRTDTQYF.

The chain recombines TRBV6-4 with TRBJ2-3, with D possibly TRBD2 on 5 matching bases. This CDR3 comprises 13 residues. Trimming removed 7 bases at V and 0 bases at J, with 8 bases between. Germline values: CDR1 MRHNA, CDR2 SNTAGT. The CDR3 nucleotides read TGTGCCAGCAAAGCGGCGAGCACAGATACGCAGTATTTT. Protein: CASKAASTDTQYF.